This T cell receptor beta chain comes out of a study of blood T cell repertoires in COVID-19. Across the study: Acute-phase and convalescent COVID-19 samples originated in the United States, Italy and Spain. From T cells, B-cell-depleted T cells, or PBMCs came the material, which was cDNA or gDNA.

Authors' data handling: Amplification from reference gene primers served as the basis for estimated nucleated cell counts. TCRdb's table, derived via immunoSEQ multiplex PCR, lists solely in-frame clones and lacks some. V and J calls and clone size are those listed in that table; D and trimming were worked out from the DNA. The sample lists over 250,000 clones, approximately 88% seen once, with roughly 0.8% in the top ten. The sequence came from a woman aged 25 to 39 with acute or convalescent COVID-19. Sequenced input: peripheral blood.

The CDR3 DNA reads TGTGCCAGCAGTTCGCTAGCGGGAGGGCCGGGAGAGACCCAGTACTTC. It translates to CASSSLAGGPGETQYF. The chain recombines TRBV28 with TRBJ2-5; TRBD2 matches 12 bases. CDR3 length equals 16 residues. V dropped 4 bases and J dropped 4; count of bases not matched to a gene: 7. Germline assignment: CDR1 MDHEN and CDR2 SYDVKM.